The 7 T cell receptor beta chains given below trace back to one sample, sequenced in a study of T-cell reconstitution after alpha-beta-depleted transplantation in children. Preparation of the TCRbeta library involved a method that used unique molecular identifiers. Each CDR3 protein is one row after TCRdb ran MiXCR on the PCR reads. The repertoire holds more than 400,000 distinct CDR3 sequences, about an eighth seen once, with around 15% in the top ten. Material: PBMCs, mostly from graft donor cells, obtained 180 days after TCRalphabeta/CD19-depleted stem cell transplant. Receptors were obtained from a female patient between 2 and 15 years old who had a stem cell transplant for aplastic anemia, so the T cells may come from the graft donor.

The chain combines TRBV5-6 with TRBJ1-5, with TRBD1 identical over 9 bases. Trimming cost V 4 bases and J 1 base; bases outside gene matches: 6. The CDR3 is made up of 16 amino acids. Germline values: CDR1 SGHDT, CDR2 YYEEEE. CDR3 sequence reads: CASSQQGARSNQPQHF. The CDR3 DNA is TGTGCCAGCAGCCAACAGGGGGCGCGGAGCAATCAGCCCCAGCATTTT.

A few counts support this clonotype. The V gene is TRBV7-9, the J gene TRBJ1-1; D is unclear. The CDR3 loop spans 13 amino acids. The germline gives CDR1 SEHNR, CDR2 FQNEAQ (reference sequence). Trimming removed 6 bases at V and 5 bases at J, with 13 bases between. The CDR3 protein is CASSPPLRTEAFF. The CDR3, as DNA: TGTGCCAGCAGTCCCCCCCTAAGAACTGAAGCTTTCTTT.

This clonotype was counted at least ten times. The chain couples TRBV5-1 to TRBJ1-1; no firm D call. The germline V and J ends were trimmed by 0 bases and 2 bases, with 8 bases remaining between them. The CDR3 spans 14 residues. The germline CDR1 and CDR2 sequences are SGHRS and YFSETQ. CDR3 residues: CASSLDSSNTEAFF. CDR3 DNA: TGCGCCAGCAGCTTGGACTCAAGCAACACTGAAGCTTTCTTT.

This sequence joins TRBV11-2 and TRBJ2-1; 7 bases agree with TRBD1. The junction had 6 bases not matched to a gene; V was cut back by 1 base and J by 6 bases. CDR1 SGHAT and CDR2 FQNNGV come from the germline V gene. The length of the CDR3 is 15 residues. This CDR3 reads CASSLVTGSPNEQFF. The CDR3 region has the DNA TGTGCCAGCAGCTTAGTGACAGGGTCCCCCAATGAGCAGTTCTTC.

The chain uses TRBV12-3 or TRBV12-4 and TRBJ1-5; TRBD1 matches 9 bases. The CDR3 runs to 14 residues. V dropped 3 bases and J dropped 5; count of bases not matched to a gene: 2. In nucleotides, the CDR3 is TGTGCCAGCAGTTTCCGGGACAGGGATCAGCCCCAGCATTTT. Protein product: CASSFRDRDQPQHF.

This clonotype has more than one count but fewer than ten. The genes are TRBV15 and TRBJ1-5, with a weak D call TRBD1 (5 bases). Germline V gene sequence: CDR1 LNHNV, CDR2 YYDKDF (reference sequence). V lost 0 bases to trimming and J lost 2 bases, with 17 bases between them. The CDR3 runs to 18 residues. CDR3 loop: CATSRDRIRDVGNQPQHF. Written as DNA, the CDR3 is TGTGCCACCAGCAGAGATCGTATCCGGGACGTGGGCAATCAGCCCCAGCATTTT.

This clonotype was counted only a few times. The gene calls are TRBV27 and TRBJ1-2, with a possible D match to TRBD1 (5 bases). Germline V gene lookup returns CDR1 MNHEY and CDR2 SMNVEV (reference sequence). This CDR3 comprises 15 residues. Trimming shortened V by 8 bases and J by 0 bases, and 16 bases separated the two germline ends. CDR3 DNA sequence: TGTGCCAGCGGCCTTATTGGGGCTGCTAACTATGGCTACACCTTC. Its protein is CASGLIGAANYGYTF.